This T cell receptor beta chain came from a study of cytomegalovirus exposure and HLA in healthy donors. About the research overall: In a previous analysis, approximately 110 million unique TCR beta sequences were found from 150 million to 200 million T cells. Whole-study results and caveats: It was reported that TCR beta sequences correctly inferred the HLA-A and HLA-B alleles for most subjects. In a later analysis, V- and J-gene trimming of beta chains associated with a DCLRE1C missense variant, replicated independently. There were some 150 TCR beta chains listed as cytomegalovirus-associated.

It was with 60 Vbeta and 13 Jbeta primers that the PCR ran. Assay: immunoSEQ multiplex PCR; the TCRdb copy retains only in-frame clones and omits some. Among roughly 120,000 clones, around 80% were seen once, and the ten largest hold roughly 2%. The V and J ends lost 7 bases and 4 bases, in that order; junction bases with no gene match: 9. Germline V gene data show CDR1 as SNHLY and CDR2 as FYNNEI. The CDR3 covers 14 residues. Of note for this clone: The antigen remains undetermined.

V gene TRBV2 combines with J gene TRBJ2-5; 7 bases are shared with TRBD2. Sequencing was performed on PBMCs. The TCR sequence derives from a man aged 18 to 29 in good health and CMV-seronegative. Here the CDR3 DNA reads TGTGCCAGCACCGGAGGGAGGGCCCGAGAGACCCAGTACTTC. It translates to CASTGGRARETQYF.